The 21 T cell receptor beta chains below all came from one sample that was sequenced in a study of technical replicates of blood from several donors. The method was immunoSEQ multiplex PCR; TCRdb's version includes in-frame clones alone and lacks a portion of them. The sample has tens of thousands of clones; about 98% are singletons. The source material was T cells isolated from PBMCs. These receptors came from a human donor in good health.

This clone appeared a single time. The chain joins TRBV10-3 to TRBJ2-5; weak D call: TRBD2 (6 bases). CDR3 size: 15 residues. The V gene's germline CDR1 is ENHRY and CDR2 SYGVKD. Trimming left V 2 bases short and J 4 bases short, with 14 bases between. The CDR3 coding sequence is TGTGCCATCAGTGAGGCCAGTCCCGGGGGAGAGACCCAGTACTTC. This gives the protein CAISEASPGGETQYF.

The CDR3 DNA follows: TGTGCCAGCAGTGAATTTTCCAGGGGGACGGCTAGCTCCTACGAGCAGTACTTC. It specifies CASSEFSRGTASSYEQYF. This chain joins TRBV6-1 and TRBJ2-7, with 7 bases identical to TRBD1. Trimming cost V 2 bases and J 0 bases; bases outside gene matches: 13. The CDR3 covers 18 residues. Germline loops: CDR1 MNHNS, CDR2 SASEGT.

Only one count was recorded for this clone. This sequence joins TRBV12-2 and TRBJ2-3; TRBD2 is the table's D call and was not checked against the DNA. TRBV12-2 is reported as a pseudogene. This CDR3 has 17 amino acids. DNA of the CDR3: TGTGCAAGTCGCCAGGGACTAAGCGGGAGGCTGGGAGATACGCAGTATTTT. Amino acids: CASRQGLSGRLGDTQYF.

V and J are TRBV2 and TRBJ2-3; 12 positions agree with TRBD2. V shed 1 base, J shed 1 base, and the junction held 9 bases outside the gene matches. The CDR3 is 19 residues long. CDR1 SNHLY and CDR2 FYNNEI come from the germline V gene. This CDR3 is CASSEGASGGGPGTDTQYF. DNA of the CDR3: TGTGCCAGCAGTGAAGGGGCTAGCGGGGGGGGTCCGGGCACAGATACGCAGTATTTT.

CDR3 sequence: CATSDSQETQYF. CDR3 DNA: TGCGCCACCTCGGACAGCCAAGAGACCCAGTACTTC. The chain uses TRBV5-1 and TRBJ2-5, with D possibly matching TRBD1 (6 bases). The CDR3 totals 12 residues. CDR1 and CDR2 from the germline V gene are SGHRS and YFSETQ. The ends were cut back, 9 bases at V and 1 base at J, with 10 bases in the middle.

J is TRBJ2-7 and V is TRBV28; 11 bases agree with TRBD2. The germline V gene encodes CDR1 MDHEN and CDR2 SYDVKM. V dropped 5 bases and J dropped 3; count of bases not matched to a gene: 3. The CDR3 has 14 residues. CDR3 protein: CASSRGTSGYEQYF. CDR3 bases: TGTGCCAGCAGTCGAGGGACTAGCGGCTACGAGCAGTACTTC.

The chain couples TRBV9 to TRBJ2-5; the match to TRBD2 covers 10 bases. Unmatched junction bases numbered 13, after V lost 0 bases and J lost 5 bases. The germline gives CDR1 SGDLS, CDR2 YYNGEE. The CDR3 spans 18 residues. This CDR3 is CASSVGYSGGPPEETQYF. CDR3 DNA sequence: TGTGCCAGCAGCGTAGGCTATAGCGGGGGGCCCCCTGAGGAGACCCAGTACTTC. Variable domain in full (rest from reference TRBV9 and TRBJ2-5): DSGVTQTPKHLITATGQRVTLRCSPRSGDLSVYWYQQSLDQGLQFLIQYYNGEERAKGNILERFSAQQFPDLHSELNLSSLELGDSALYFCASSVGYSGGPPEETQYFGPGTRLLVL.

The rearrangement uses TRBV7-3 and TRBJ2-3, with D perhaps TRBD2 (5 bases). Per the germline V gene, CDR1 is SGHTA and CDR2 is FQGTGA. The germline V and J ends were trimmed by 0 bases and 12 bases, with 13 bases remaining between them. This CDR3 region has 13 residues. The CDR3 sequence is CASSLTHPGNQYF. In nucleotides, the CDR3 is TGTGCCAGCAGCTTAACACATCCGGGAAATCAGTATTTT.

This chain uses TRBV10-2 with TRBJ2-3; 7 bases fit TRBD2. The germline gives CDR1 WSHSY, CDR2 SAAADI. The CDR3 extends over 14 amino acids. With 8 bases clipped from V and 2 bases from J, the junction kept 7 bases outside the gene matches. CDR3 nucleotide sequence: TGCGCCAGCTCCCGGGACTACGTCACAGATACGCAGTATTTT. Its protein is CASSRDYVTDTQYF.

The chain joins TRBV9 to TRBJ1-1; no firm D call. V was cut by 4 bases and J by 1 base, with 8 bases left in between. The CDR3 sequence is 13 residues long. Germline V lookup: CDR1 SGDLS, CDR2 YYNGEE. CDR3 DNA sequence: TGTGCCAGCAGCACAGAACCGAACACTGAAGCTTTCTTT. Protein sequence: CASSTEPNTEAFF.

The V call is TRBV2, the J call TRBJ2-3, with a tentative D call TRBD1 (5 bases). The germline V gene has CDR1 SNHLY and CDR2 FYNNEI. Trimming left V 6 bases short and J 2 bases short, with 12 bases between. The CDR3 runs to 14 residues. CDR3 bases: TGTGCCAGCAGAAAAGACAGATACACAGATACGCAGTATTTT. This gives the protein CASRKDRYTDTQYF.

The chain links TRBV5-1 to TRBJ1-1, with D possibly TRBD1 on 6 matching bases. The length of the CDR3 is 16 residues. Germline values: CDR1 SGHRS, CDR2 YFSETQ. Trimming pared 8 bases from V and 1 base from J, leaving 21 bases between. The CDR3 DNA reads TGCGCCAGTCCTACTACCGGGACAACTAGGAACACTGAAGCTTTCTTT. Translation gives CASPTTGTTRNTEAFF.

The J gene is TRBJ1-2, the V gene TRBV13, with 12 nucleotides matching TRBD1. This CDR3 spans 16 amino acids. The trim removed 5 bases at V and 7 bases at J, leaving 11 bases unmatched. The germline gives CDR1 PRHDT, CDR2 FYEKMQ (reference sequence). In nucleotides, the CDR3 is TGTGCCAGCAGCGCCCGGTCGGGACAGGGGGCGACTGGCTACACCTTC. Translated, it gives CASSARSGQGATGYTF.

This chain uses TRBV28 with TRBJ1-5; maybe TRBD1 (5 bases). The CDR3 runs 13 residues. The ends were cut back, 5 bases at V and 7 bases at J, with 12 bases in the middle. The germline CDR1 and CDR2 sequences are MDHEN and SYDVKM. CDR3 nucleotide sequence: TGTGCCAGCAGTGGGGGGGGGTTCCAGCCCCAGCATTTT. The encoded protein is CASSGGGFQPQHF. The full variable domain, completed using reference TRBV28 and TRBJ1-5, is DVKVTQSSRYLVKRTGEKVFLECVQDMDHENMFWYRQDPGLGLRLIYFSYDVKMKEKGDIPEGYSVSREKKERFSLILESASTNQTSMYLCASSGGGFQPQHFGDGTRLSIL.

This sequence joins TRBV2 and TRBJ2-3; 16 bases fit TRBD2. From germline, CDR1 is SNHLY and CDR2 FYNNEI. The CDR3 runs to 18 residues. With 4 bases clipped from V and 6 bases from J, the junction kept 10 bases outside the gene matches. The DNA for the CDR3 is TGTGCCAGCAGTGGGGGACTAGCGGGAGGGCCGACAGGGGATACGCAGTATTTT. It specifies CASSGGLAGGPTGDTQYF. Based on the CDR3 plus reference TRBV2 and TRBJ2-3, the full variable domain is EPEVTQTPSHQVTQMGQEVILRCVPISNHLYFYWYRQILGQKVEFLVSFYNNEISEKSEIFDDQFSVERPDGSNFTLKIRSTKLEDSAMYFCASSGGLAGGPTGDTQYFGPGTRLTVL.

Concerning this clone: A junction boundary mismatches the germline segment, possibly from a read error. This chain joins TRBV6-5 and TRBJ1-6, with D uncertain. CDR3 length: 13 amino acids. CDR1 is MNHEY, CDR2 SVGAGI, per germline. The CDR3 coding sequence is TGTGCCGGCAGACCAGGTGGTGGTTCACCCCTCCACTTT. Translating gives CAGRPGGGSPLHF.

The chain is built from TRBV27 and TRBJ1-1; 8 bases match TRBD1. The CDR3 is made up of 13 amino acids. V gave up 4 bases and J gave up 5 bases; unmatched junction bases: 3. Germline values: CDR1 MNHEY, CDR2 SMNVEV (reference sequence). CDR3 residues: CASSYTGGTEAFF. In DNA form, the CDR3 reads TGTGCCAGCAGTTATACAGGGGGGACTGAAGCTTTCTTT.

The V gene is TRBV7-3, the J gene TRBJ2-1, with TRBD2 matching 8 bases. The CDR3 is 15 residues long. The ends lost 5 bases at V and 7 bases at J; junction bases unmatched: 10. Germline lookup yields CDR1 SGHTA and CDR2 FQGTGA. CDR3 loop: CASSPRGSGVNEQFF. CDR3 in DNA: TGTGCCAGCAGCCCCCGGGGTAGCGGGGTGAATGAGCAGTTCTTC.

This chain's CDR3 is CASTGTGGNTGELFF. CDR3 sequence (DNA): TGTGCCAGTACCGGGACAGGGGGCAACACCGGGGAGCTGTTTTTT. V usage is TRBV19 and J usage is TRBJ2-2; TRBD1 matches at 12 bases. The CDR3 is made up of 15 amino acids. Germline V CDR1 and CDR2: LNHDA, SQIVND (reference sequence). J lost 2 bases, V lost 7 bases, and 2 bases had no gene match.

This clone was recorded once. Relative to the germline gene, one junction end is altered; a read error may explain this. The chain uses TRBV28 and TRBJ2-4, with D possibly TRBD1 on 6 matching bases. Looked up from germline, CDR1 is MDHEN and CDR2 is SYDVKM. The CDR3 spans 12 residues. The chain's CDR3 is CASSYNREYRDF. CDR3 DNA sequence: TGTGCCAGCAGTTACAACAGGGAGTATCGGGACTTC.

The V and J genes are TRBV5-4 and TRBJ2-5, with TRBD2 matching 8 bases. CDR3 length equals 16 residues. The germline CDR1 and CDR2 sequences are SGHNT and YYREEE (reference sequence). The junction had 11 bases not matched to a gene; V was cut back by 3 bases and J by 4 bases. CDR3 sequence: CASSYTGLVAPETQYF. CDR3 bases: TGTGCCAGCAGCTATACGGGACTAGTGGCCCCAGAGACCCAGTACTTC.